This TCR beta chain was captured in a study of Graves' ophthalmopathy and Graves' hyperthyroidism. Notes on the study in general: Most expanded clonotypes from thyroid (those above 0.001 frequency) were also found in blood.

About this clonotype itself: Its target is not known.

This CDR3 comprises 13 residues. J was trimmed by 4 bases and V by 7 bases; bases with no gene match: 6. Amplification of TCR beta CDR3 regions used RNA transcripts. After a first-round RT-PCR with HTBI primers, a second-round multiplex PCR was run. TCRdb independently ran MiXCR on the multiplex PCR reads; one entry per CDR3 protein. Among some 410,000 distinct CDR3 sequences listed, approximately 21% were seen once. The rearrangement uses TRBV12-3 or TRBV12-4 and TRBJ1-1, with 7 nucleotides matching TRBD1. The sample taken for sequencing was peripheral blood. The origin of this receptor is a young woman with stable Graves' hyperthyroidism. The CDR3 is CASTGQIGTEAFF. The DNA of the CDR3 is TGTGCCAGCACGGGACAGATCGGCACTGAAGCTTTCTTT.